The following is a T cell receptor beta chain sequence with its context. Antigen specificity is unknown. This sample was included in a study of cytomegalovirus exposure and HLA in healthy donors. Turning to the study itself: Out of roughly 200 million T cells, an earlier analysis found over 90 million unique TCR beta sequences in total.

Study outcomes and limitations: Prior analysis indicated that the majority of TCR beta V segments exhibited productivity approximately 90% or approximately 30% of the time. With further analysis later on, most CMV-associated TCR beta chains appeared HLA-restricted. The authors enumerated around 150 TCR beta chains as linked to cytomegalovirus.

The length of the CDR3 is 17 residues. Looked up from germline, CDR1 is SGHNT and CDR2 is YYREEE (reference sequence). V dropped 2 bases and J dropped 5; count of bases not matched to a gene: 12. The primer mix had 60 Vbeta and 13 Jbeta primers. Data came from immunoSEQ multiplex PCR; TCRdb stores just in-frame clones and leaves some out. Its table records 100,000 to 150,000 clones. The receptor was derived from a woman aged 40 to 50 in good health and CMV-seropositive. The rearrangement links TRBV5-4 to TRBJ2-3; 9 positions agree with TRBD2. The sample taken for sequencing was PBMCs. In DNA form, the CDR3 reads TGTGCCAGCAGCTTTATTTTCCGGGCTAGCGGGAAAGATACGCAGTATTTT. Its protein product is CASSFIFRASGKDTQYF.